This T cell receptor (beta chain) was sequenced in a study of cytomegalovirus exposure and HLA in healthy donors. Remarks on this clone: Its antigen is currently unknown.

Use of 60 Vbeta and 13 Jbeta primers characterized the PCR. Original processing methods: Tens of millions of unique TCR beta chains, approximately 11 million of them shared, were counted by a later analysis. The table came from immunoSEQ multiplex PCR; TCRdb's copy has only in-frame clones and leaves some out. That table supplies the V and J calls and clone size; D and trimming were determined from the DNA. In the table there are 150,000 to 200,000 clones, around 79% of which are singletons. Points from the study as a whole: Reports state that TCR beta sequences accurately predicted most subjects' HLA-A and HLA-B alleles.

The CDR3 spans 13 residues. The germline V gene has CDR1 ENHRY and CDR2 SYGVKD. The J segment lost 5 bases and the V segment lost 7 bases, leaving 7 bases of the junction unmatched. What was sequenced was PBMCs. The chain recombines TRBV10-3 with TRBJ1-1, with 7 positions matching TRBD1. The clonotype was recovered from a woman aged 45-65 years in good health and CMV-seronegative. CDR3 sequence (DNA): TGTGCCATCAAACCCAGGGGGGAGACTGAAGCTTTCTTT. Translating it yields CAIKPRGETEAFF.